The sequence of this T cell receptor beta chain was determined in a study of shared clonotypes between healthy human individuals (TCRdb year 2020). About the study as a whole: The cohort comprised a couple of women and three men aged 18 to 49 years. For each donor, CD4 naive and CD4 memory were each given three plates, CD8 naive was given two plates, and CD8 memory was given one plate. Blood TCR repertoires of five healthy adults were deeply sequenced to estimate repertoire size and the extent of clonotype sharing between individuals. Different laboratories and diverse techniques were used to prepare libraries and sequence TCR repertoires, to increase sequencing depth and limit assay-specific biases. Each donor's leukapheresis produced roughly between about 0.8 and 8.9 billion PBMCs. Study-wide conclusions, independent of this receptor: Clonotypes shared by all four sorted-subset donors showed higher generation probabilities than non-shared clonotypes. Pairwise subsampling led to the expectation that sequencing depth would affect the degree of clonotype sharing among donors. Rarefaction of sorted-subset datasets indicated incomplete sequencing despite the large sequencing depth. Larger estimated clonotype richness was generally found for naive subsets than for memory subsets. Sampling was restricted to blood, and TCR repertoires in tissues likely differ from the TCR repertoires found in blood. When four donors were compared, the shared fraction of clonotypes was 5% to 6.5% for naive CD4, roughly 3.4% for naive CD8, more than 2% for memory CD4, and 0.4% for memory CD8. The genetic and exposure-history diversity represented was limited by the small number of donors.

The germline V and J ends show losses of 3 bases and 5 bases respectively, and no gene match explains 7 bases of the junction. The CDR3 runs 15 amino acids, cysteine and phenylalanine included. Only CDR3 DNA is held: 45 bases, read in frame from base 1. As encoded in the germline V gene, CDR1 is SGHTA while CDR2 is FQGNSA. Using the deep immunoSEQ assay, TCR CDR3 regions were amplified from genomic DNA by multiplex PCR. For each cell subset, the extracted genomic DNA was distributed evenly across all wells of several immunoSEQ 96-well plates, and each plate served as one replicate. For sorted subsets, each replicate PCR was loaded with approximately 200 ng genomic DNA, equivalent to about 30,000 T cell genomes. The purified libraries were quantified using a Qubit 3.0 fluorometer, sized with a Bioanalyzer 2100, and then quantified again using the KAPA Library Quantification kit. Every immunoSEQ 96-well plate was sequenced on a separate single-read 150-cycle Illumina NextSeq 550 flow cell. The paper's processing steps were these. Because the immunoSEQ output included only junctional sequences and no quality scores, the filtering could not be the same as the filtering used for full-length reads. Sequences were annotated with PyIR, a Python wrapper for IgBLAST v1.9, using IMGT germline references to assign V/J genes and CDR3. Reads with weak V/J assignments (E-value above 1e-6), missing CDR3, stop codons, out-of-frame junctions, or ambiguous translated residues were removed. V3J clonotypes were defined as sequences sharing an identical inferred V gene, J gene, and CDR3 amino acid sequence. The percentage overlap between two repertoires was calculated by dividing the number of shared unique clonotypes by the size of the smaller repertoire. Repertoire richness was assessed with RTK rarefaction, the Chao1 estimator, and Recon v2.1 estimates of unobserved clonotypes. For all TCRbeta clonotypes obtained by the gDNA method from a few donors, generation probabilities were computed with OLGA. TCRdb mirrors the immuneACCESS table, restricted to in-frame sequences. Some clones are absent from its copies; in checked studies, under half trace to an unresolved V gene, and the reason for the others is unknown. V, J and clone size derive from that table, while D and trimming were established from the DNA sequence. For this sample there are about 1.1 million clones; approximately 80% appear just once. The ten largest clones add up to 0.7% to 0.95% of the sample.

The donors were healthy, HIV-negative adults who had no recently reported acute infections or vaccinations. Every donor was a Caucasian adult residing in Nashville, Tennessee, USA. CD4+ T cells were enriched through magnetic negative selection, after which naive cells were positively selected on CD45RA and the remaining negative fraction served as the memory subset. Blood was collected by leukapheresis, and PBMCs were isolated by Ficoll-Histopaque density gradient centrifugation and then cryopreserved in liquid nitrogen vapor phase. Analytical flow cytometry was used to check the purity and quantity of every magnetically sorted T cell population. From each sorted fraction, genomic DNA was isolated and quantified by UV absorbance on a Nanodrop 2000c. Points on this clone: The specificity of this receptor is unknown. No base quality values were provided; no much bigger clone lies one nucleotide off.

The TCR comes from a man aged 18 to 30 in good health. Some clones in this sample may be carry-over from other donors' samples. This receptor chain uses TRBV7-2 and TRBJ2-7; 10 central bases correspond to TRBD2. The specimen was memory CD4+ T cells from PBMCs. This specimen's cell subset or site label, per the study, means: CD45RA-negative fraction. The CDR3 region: CASSFSGTSAHEQYF. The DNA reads TGTGCCAGCAGCTTTTCCGGGACTAGCGCTCACGAGCAGTACTTC. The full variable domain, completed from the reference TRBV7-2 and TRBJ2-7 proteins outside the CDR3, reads GAGVSQSPSNKVTEKGKDVELRCDPISGHTALYWYRQSLGQGLEFLIYFQGNSAPDKSGLPSDRFSAERTGGSVSTLTIQRTQQEDSAVYLCASSFSGTSAHEQYFGPGTRLTVT.